Here is one T cell receptor beta chain with its context. These data originate in a study of shared clonotypes between healthy human individuals. Positively selected for CCR7, the CD45RO-negative cells used as naive CD8 cells excluded terminally differentiated effector memory CD45RA+ cells. Free of recent acute infections or vaccinations, the donors were healthy HIV-negative adults. The germline CDR1 and CDR2 sequences are SEHNR and FQNEAQ (reference sequence). Trimming left V 5 bases short and J 8 bases short, with 16 bases between. CDR3 size: 14 residues. Per the authors' pipeline: Filtering was not the same, since immunoSEQ gave junction-only sequences without quality scores. The data were produced by immunoSEQ multiplex PCR, yet TCRdb's version contains in-frame clones alone and is incomplete. V and J calls and clone size are copied from that table; D and trimming were computed from the DNA. Altogether roughly 650,000 clones are present, about 96% being singletons, with the ten largest covering 0.11%.

This TCR derives from a woman aged 25-40 years in good health. The sample consisted of naive CD8+ T cells sorted from blood. The chain uses TRBV7-9 and TRBJ2-1; D is unresolved. The CDR3 loop reads CASSPVIEIDEQFF. DNA of the CDR3: TGTGCCAGCAGCCCCGTCATTGAGATTGATGAGCAGTTCTTC.